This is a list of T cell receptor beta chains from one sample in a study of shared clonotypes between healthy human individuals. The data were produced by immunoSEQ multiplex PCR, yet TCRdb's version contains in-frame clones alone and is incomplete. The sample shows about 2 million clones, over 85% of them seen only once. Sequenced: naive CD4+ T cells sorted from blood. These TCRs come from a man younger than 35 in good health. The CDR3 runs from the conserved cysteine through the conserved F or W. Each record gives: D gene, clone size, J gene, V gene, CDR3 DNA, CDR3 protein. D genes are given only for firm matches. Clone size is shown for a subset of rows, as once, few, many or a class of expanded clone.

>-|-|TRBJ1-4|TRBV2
TGTGCCAGCAGTGGGGACGGAATGAGTGGAAAACTGTTTTTT
CASSGDGMSGKLFF
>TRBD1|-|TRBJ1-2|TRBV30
TGTGCCTGGAGGACAGGGGCGAGGTATGGCTACACCTTC
CAWRTGARYGYTF
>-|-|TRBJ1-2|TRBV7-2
TGTGCCAGCAGTTCACAGGCGCCCTATGGCTACACCTTC
CASSSQAPYGYTF
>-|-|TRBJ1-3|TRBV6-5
TGTGCCAGCAGTTACGACCTAAGCTCTGGAAACACCATATATTTT
CASSYDLSSGNTIYF
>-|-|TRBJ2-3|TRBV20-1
TGCAGTGCTAGGGGACCTGATACGCAGTATTTT
CSARGPDTQYF
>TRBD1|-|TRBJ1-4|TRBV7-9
TGTGCCAGCAGCTGGGGGACAGGGCGTAATGAAAAACTGTTTTTT
CASSWGTGRNEKLFF
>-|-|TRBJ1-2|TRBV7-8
TGTGCCAGCAGTGGACGGGGTTTCCGCTATGGCTACACCTTC
CASSGRGFRYGYTF
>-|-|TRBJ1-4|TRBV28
TGTGCCAGCAGTTTCCAGGGAGTTCGGGAAAAACTGTTTTTT
CASSFQGVREKLFF
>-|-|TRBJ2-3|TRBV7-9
TGTGCCAGCAGCTTAATTTGGGGAGATACGCAGTATTTT
CASSLIWGDTQYF
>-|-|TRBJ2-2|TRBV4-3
TGCGCCAGCAGCCAAGCTTTGATAGCAGCTACCGGGGAGCTGTTTTTT
CASSQALIAATGELFF
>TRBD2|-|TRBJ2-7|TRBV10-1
TGCGCCAGCAGTGACCCCGGGACTAGCCCCATCGAGCAGTACTTC
CASSDPGTSPIEQYF
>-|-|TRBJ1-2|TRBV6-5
TGTGCCAGCAGTTACGTTTCTGGGAAAGGCTATGGCTACACCTTC
CASSYVSGKGYGYTF
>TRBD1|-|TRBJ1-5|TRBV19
TGTGCCAGTAGTATAAGGTCGACAGGGGGAGGCAATCAGCCCCAGCATTTT
CASSIRSTGGGNQPQHF
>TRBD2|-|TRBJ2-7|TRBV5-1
TGCGCCAGCAGCTTAAGCGGGGCTGGCGAGCAGTACTTC
CASSLSGAGEQYF
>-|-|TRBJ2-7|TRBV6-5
TGTGCCAGCAGTTACTCGATCGCCGGAAACTACGAGCAGTACTTC
CASSYSIAGNYEQYF
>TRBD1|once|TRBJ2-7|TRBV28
TGTGCCAGCAGTTCCTTTTGGGACAGGACCTTCACCTACGAGCAGTACTTC
CASSSFWDRTFTYEQYF
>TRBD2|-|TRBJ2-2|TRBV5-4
TGTGCCAGCAGCTTTAGCGGGAGGTCGAACACCGGGGAGCTGTTTTTT
CASSFSGRSNTGELFF
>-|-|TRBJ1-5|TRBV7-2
TGTGCCAGCAGTGTAGAGTGGGGTCAGCCCCAGCATTTT
CASSVEWGQPQHF
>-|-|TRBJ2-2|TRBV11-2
TGTGCCAGCAGAATCACTCCCCCTCGGCAGGGCGGGACCGGGGAGCTGTTTTTT
CASRITPPRQGGTGELFF
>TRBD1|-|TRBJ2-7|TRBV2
TGTGCCAGCAGTGATGGGACAGGGTCTACCGAGCAGTACTTC
CASSDGTGSTEQYF
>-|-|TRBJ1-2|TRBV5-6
TGTGCCAGCATACGGGGAATGAACTATGGCTACACCTTC
CASIRGMNYGYTF
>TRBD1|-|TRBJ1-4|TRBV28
TGTGCCAGCAGCTCTACCGGGACAGGGATTGAAAAACTGTTTTTT
CASSSTGTGIEKLFF
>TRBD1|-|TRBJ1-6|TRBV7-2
TGTGCCAGCAGCTTTTACAGGGGTGGTTCACCCCTCCACTTT
CASSFYRGGSPLHF
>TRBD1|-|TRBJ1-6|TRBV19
TGTGCCAGTAACTTCGGACAGGGGGCCTCACCCCTCCACTTT
CASNFGQGASPLHF
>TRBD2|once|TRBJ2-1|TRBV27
TGTGCCAGCAGTAGCGGGGGGCCCTACAATGAGCAGTTCTTC
CASSSGGPYNEQFF
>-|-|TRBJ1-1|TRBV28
TGTGCCAGCAGTTCACCGGGCCAATTAAGGGCTTTCTTT
CASSSPGQLRAFF
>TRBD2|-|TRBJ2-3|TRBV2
TGTGCCAGCAGTGCTAGCGGGATGAGCACAGATACGCAGTATTTT
CASSASGMSTDTQYF
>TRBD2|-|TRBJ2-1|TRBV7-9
TGTGCCAGCAGCTTAGTCCCGACTAGCGGGATGGCCCCGTTCTTC
CASSLVPTSGMAPFF
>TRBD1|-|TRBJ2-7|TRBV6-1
TGTGCCAGCACGGGACAGGGTCCCTACGAGCAGTACTTC
CASTGQGPYEQYF
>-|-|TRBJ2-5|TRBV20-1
TGCAGTGCTAGAGAAGGGGAGACCCAGTACTTC
CSAREGETQYF
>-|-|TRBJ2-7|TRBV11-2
TGTGCCAGCAGCTTAGAGGTGCGGGGTCCCTACGAGCAGTACTTC
CASSLEVRGPYEQYF
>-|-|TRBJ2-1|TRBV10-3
TGTGCCATCAGTGAGCGGGGTAGCGGAGTCTCCTACAATGAGCAGTTCTTC
CAISERGSGVSYNEQFF
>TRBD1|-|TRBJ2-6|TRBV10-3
TGTGCCATCAGTGGGGCAACAGGGGGCTCTGGGGCCAACGTCCTGACTTTC
CAISGATGGSGANVLTF
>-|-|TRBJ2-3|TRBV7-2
TGTGCCAGCAGCTTAGACGGAAATACGCAGTATTTT
CASSLDGNTQYF
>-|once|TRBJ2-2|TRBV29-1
TGCAGCGCTGTGGGTGCAGGGCTCACCGGGGAGCTGTTTTTT
CSAVGAGLTGELFF